The 31 T cell receptor beta chains listed next were all sequenced from one sample in a study of read filtering for tumor transcriptome and immune sequencing. The library was built from about 0.4 ug RNA with molecular barcoded adaptors for alpha/delta and beta/gamma chains. TCRdb reprocessed the reads with MiXCR, giving one entry per CDR3 protein. The data contain approximately 37,000 distinct CDR3 sequences, 14% of them singletons. The sequencing sample was made of a population of CD138-negative cells sorted from bone marrow. Receptors were obtained from a donor at least 40 years old with multiple myeloma.

V is TRBV11-3 and J is TRBJ2-1; 8 positions agree with TRBD2. CDR1 is SGHNT and CDR2 is YENEEA in the germline V gene. The CDR3 runs to 14 residues. V lost 4 bases to trimming and J lost 8 bases; unmatched junction nucleotides: 7. This CDR3 reads CASSYGGAVDEQFF. In DNA form, the CDR3 reads TGTGCCAGCAGCTACGGGGGGGCCGTGGATGAGCAGTTCTTC.

This clonotype has a count of ten or more. CDR3 DNA: TGTGCCAGCAGCCCGAGGACCGTAGGCTACGAGCAGTACTTC. This gives the protein CASSPRTVGYEQYF. This chain joins TRBV7-2 and TRBJ2-7; D is uncertain. This CDR3 spans 14 amino acids. The V and J ends lost 5 bases and 3 bases respectively, with 14 bases between them. Germline-derived CDR1 and CDR2 are SGHTA and FQGNSA.

This clonotype was seen many times. This sequence joins TRBV28 and TRBJ2-3, with D unresolved. V was cut by 5 bases and J by 6 bases, with 15 bases left in between. The CDR3 has 14 amino acids. CDR1 is MDHEN and CDR2 is SYDVKM in the germline V gene. For the CDR3, the DNA is TGTGCCAGCAGTATGACCGTAATATCCGATACGCAGTATTTT. Amino acids: CASSMTVISDTQYF.

Details on this clonotype: This CDR3 is missing its conserved last phenylalanine or tryptophan, likely due to a read error. The chain is built from TRBV2 and TRBJ2-3; 11 nucleotides agree with TRBD1. CDR1 and CDR2 from the germline V gene are SNHLY and FYNNEI. The CDR3 length is 14 residues. CDR3 protein: CASRWTGGTDMQYS. In DNA, the CDR3 is TGTGCCAGCAGGTGGACAGGGGGCACAGATATGCAGTATTCT.

This clonotype showed up just a few times. A read error may explain this, as a much larger clone is one base away. The chain uses TRBV2 and TRBJ1-1; no clear D. Germline V gene data show CDR1 as SNHLY and CDR2 as FYNNEI. The V end lost 7 bases, the J end lost 1 base, and 10 bases lay between the germline ends. The CDR3 has 13 residues. The CDR3 loop is CASTESENTEAFF. CDR3 sequence (DNA): TGTGCCAGCACAGAATCGGAGAACACTGAAGCTTTCTTT.

About this clonotype itself: A far larger clone is only one base removed, so a read error is likely. Here the CDR3 omits its conserved ending phenylalanine or tryptophan, so a read error is the likely source. The chain combines TRBV7-2 with TRBJ2-1, with D perhaps matching TRBD1 or TRBD2 (5 bases each). CDR1 and CDR2 from the germline V gene are SGHTA and FQGNSA. V lost 5 bases to trimming and J lost 0 bases, with 17 bases between them. The CDR3 is 17 residues long. The CDR3 sequence: CASSIGDWGSSYNEQFV. CDR3 DNA sequence: TGTGCCAGCAGCATTGGGGATTGGGGGAGCTCCTACAATGAGCAGTTCGTC.

The chain's CDR3 is CASSFYSSNTQYF. The CDR3 DNA follows: TGTGCCAGCAGCTTCTACTCAAGCAATACGCAGTATTTT. The rearrangement uses TRBV7-3 and TRBJ2-3; D remains unclear. The CDR3 contains 13 residues. CDR1 is SGHTA, CDR2 FQGTGA, per germline. The ends were cut back, 3 bases at V and 7 bases at J, with 11 bases in the middle.

This clonotype qualifies as medium-sized. V is TRBV11-2 and J is TRBJ2-1; D not resolved. The CDR3 consists of 15 residues. CDR1 SGHAT and CDR2 FQNNGV come from the germline V gene. V lost 2 bases and J lost 4, with 12 bases in between. The CDR3 nucleotides are TGTGCCAGCAGCTTAATACTTTCCCGGTACAATGAGCAGTTCTTC. Translating gives CASSLILSRYNEQFF.

This clonotype appeared many times. The genes are TRBV29-1 and TRBJ1-1; D uncertain. Germline V CDR1 and CDR2: SQVTM, ANQGSEA. The CDR3 has 13 amino acids. V was shortened by 4 bases and J by 3 bases, with 12 bases between the two germline ends. The CDR3 here is CSVGGVRDTEAFF. Here the CDR3 DNA reads TGCAGCGTTGGGGGAGTCCGGGACACTGAAGCTTTCTTT.

This clonotype occurred once. CDR3 sequence: CAGASGGNTGELFF. The CDR3 DNA reads as TGTGCCGGGGCCAGCGGGGGGAACACCGGGGAGCTGTTTTTT. V and J are TRBV28 and TRBJ2-2, with 8 bases aligning to TRBD2. V was pared by 11 bases and J by 1 base, with 6 bases of the junction left unmatched. Germline-derived CDR1 and CDR2 are MDHEN and SYDVKM. CDR3 length: 14 amino acids.

The chain is built from TRBV15 and TRBJ2-2; D ambiguous. V lost 0 bases and J 5 bases, leaving 16 bases between the germline ends. The CDR3 is 17 residues long. CDR1 and CDR2 (germline): LNHNV, YYDKDF (reference sequence). The CDR3 loop reads CATSRDRSGPLTGELFF. Here the CDR3 DNA reads TGTGCCACCAGCAGAGATCGTTCCGGGCCATTAACCGGGGAGCTGTTTTTT.

The sample holds many counts of this clonotype. The chain couples TRBV7-2 to TRBJ1-1; a possible D gene is TRBD1 (6 bases). CDR1 SGHTA and CDR2 FQGNSA come from the germline V gene. The CDR3 contains 15 residues. The V gene lost 6 bases and the J gene lost 3 bases, with 17 bases spanning the gap. This CDR3 reads CASSTTTGYDTEAFF. For the CDR3, the DNA is TGTGCCAGCAGTACGACAACAGGGTACGACACTGAAGCTTTCTTT.

The J gene is TRBJ2-2, the V gene TRBV6-1, with D tentatively TRBD2 (6 bases). Germline V gene lookup returns CDR1 MNHNS and CDR2 SASEGT. The germline V and J ends were trimmed by 3 bases and 6 bases, with 17 bases remaining between them. The CDR3 is 16 amino acids. As DNA, the CDR3 is TGTGCCAGCAGTGAGATCCCGGGACTCGGCGCCGGGGAGCTGTTTTTT. It encodes CASSEIPGLGAGELFF.

This clonotype was seen repeatedly, ten times or more. The gene calls are TRBV11-2 and TRBJ1-1; 8 bases map to TRBD1. Trimming cost V 1 base and J 4 bases; bases outside gene matches: 2. Germline CDR1 is SGHAT and CDR2 is FQNNGV. The CDR3 extends over 14 amino acids. CDR3 amino acids: CASSLGTGPTEAFF. Here the CDR3 DNA reads TGTGCCAGCAGCTTAGGGACAGGGCCCACTGAAGCTTTCTTT.

This clonotype was counted at least ten times. The chain recombines TRBV27 with TRBJ2-2; the D gene is possibly TRBD1 (5 bases). The V gene's germline CDR1 is MNHEY and CDR2 SMNVEV (reference sequence). The CDR3 length is 16 residues. V shed 6 bases and J shed 1 base, with 15 bases lying between them. The CDR3 DNA is TGTGCCAGCAGCCGACAGACTCCAGAGAACACCGGGGAGCTGTTTTTT. This gives the protein CASSRQTPENTGELFF.

Many counts were recorded for this clonotype. The V call is TRBV29-1, the J call TRBJ2-5; D is perhaps TRBD2 (5 bases). The germline V and J ends were trimmed by 4 bases and 5 bases, with 11 bases remaining between them. The germline CDR1 and CDR2 sequences are SQVTM and ANQGSEA. This CDR3 spans 12 amino acids. CDR3: CSVGTGGETQYF. Written as DNA, the CDR3 is TGCAGCGTTGGAACCGGCGGGGAGACCCAGTACTTC.

This clonotype was observed many times. The genes are TRBV20-1 and TRBJ1-1; TRBD1 might be the D (5 bases). Trimming removed 3 bases from V and 3 bases from J, with 14 bases in between. CDR3 length equals 14 residues. Looked up from germline, CDR1 is DFQATT and CDR2 is SNEGSKA (reference sequence). CDR3 nucleotide sequence: TGCAGTGCTAGGGAAACGACAGATTACACTGAAGCTTTCTTT. Protein product: CSARETTDYTEAFF.

This clonotype was counted at least ten times. The chain is built from TRBV6-5 and TRBJ1-5; 8 nucleotides agree with TRBD1. Germline lookup yields CDR1 MNHEY and CDR2 SVGAGI. J was trimmed by 3 bases and V by 6 bases; bases with no gene match: 7. CDR3 length: 15 residues. The CDR3 sequence: CASRPGQVNNQPQHF. CDR3 bases: TGTGCCAGCAGACCGGGACAGGTTAACAATCAGCCCCAGCATTTT.

This clonotype was recorded many times. This sequence joins TRBV15 and TRBJ2-6, with no clear D. The germline CDR1 and CDR2 sequences are LNHNV and YYDKDF (reference sequence). CDR3 length equals 16 residues. The ends were cut back, 3 bases at V and 5 bases at J, with 14 bases in the middle. CDR3 bases: TGTGCCACCAGCAGCCAATTACGAGTGAGGGCCAACGTCCTGACTTTC. Protein: CATSSQLRVRANVLTF.

This clonotype was picked up a small number of times. A junction boundary mismatches the germline segment, possibly from a read error. V gene TRBV28 combines with J gene TRBJ2-7, with D hard to call. The CDR3 loop spans 11 amino acids. Germline V gene lookup returns CDR1 MDHEN and CDR2 SYDVKM. The CDR3 spells CASSNTRTALF. CDR3 in DNA: TGTGCCAGCAGTAACACCCGAACCGCTCTCTTC.

This clonotype was recorded at least ten times. The chain has TRBV20-1 and TRBJ2-1; TRBD2 aligns across 14 bases. Per the germline V gene, CDR1 is DFQATT and CDR2 is SNEGSKA (reference sequence). CDR3 length: 12 amino acids. V lost 1 base and J lost 15; bases outside the gene matches: 2. CDR3 sequence: CSARAGTSGGFF. As DNA, the CDR3 is TGCAGTGCTAGAGCCGGGACTAGCGGGGGGTTCTTC.

This clonotype was seen repeatedly, ten times or more. The CDR3 is CASSSRRTEAFF. DNA of the CDR3: TGTGCCAGCAGTTCACGCAGGACTGAAGCTTTCTTT. The chain combines TRBV6-6 with TRBJ1-1; D remains ambiguous. The germline V and J ends were trimmed by 4 bases and 5 bases, with 8 bases remaining between them. The germline V gene encodes CDR1 MNHNY and CDR2 SVGAGI (reference sequence). CDR3 length equals 12 residues.

Points on this clonotype: This likely traces to a read error, being one base from a far larger clone. CDR3 protein: CASSPAGGPLCNEQFF. The DNA of the CDR3 is TGTGCCAGCAGCCCAGCGGGGGGGCCTCTATGCAATGAGCAGTTCTTC. The chain recombines TRBV7-6 with TRBJ2-1; 10 nucleotides align to TRBD2. CDR1 SGHVS and CDR2 FNYEAQ come from the germline V gene. V lost 5 bases and J lost 6; bases outside the gene matches: 10. This CDR3 comprises 16 residues.

This clonotype has at least ten counts. The chain carries TRBV5-6 and TRBJ1-1; TRBD1 matches 7 bases. Trimming took 5 bases from V and 5 from J; bases not matched to a gene: 12. The germline CDR1 and CDR2 sequences are SGHDT and YYEEEE. This CDR3 contains 15 residues. CDR3 sequence: CASRSRQGKVTEAFF. In DNA, the CDR3 is TGTGCCAGCAGGAGCAGACAGGGTAAGGTAACTGAAGCTTTCTTT. Full variable domain (outside the CDR3, taken from reference TRBV5-6 and TRBJ1-1): DAGVTQSPTHLIKTRGQQVTLRCSPKSGHDTVSWYQQALGQGPQFIFQYYEEEERQRGNFPDRFSGHQFPNYSSELNVNALLLGDSALYLCASRSRQGKVTEAFFGQGTRLTVV.

This clonotype was counted ten times or more. The rearrangement links TRBV6-5 to TRBJ2-4; the D gene is possibly TRBD2 (5 bases). Germline V gene lookup returns CDR1 MNHEY and CDR2 SVGAGI. Trimming cost V 5 bases and J 12 bases, with 14 bases left between them. CDR3 length equals 12 residues. CDR3 amino acids: CASSVPGGSQYF. Here the CDR3 DNA reads TGTGCCAGCAGTGTCCCTGGAGGTTCTCAGTACTTC.

This clonotype was recorded at least ten times. The chain employs TRBV15 and TRBJ2-5; 7 bases agree with TRBD1. CDR1 is LNHNV and CDR2 is YYDKDF in the germline V gene (reference sequence). This CDR3 spans 14 amino acids. With V trimmed by 0 bases and J by 9 bases, 7 bases remained unmatched. CDR3 coding DNA: TGTGCCACCAGCAGAGATACAGGGGTGATCGCCCAGTACTTC. Amino acids: CATSRDTGVIAQYF.

This clonotype has only a few counts. The rearrangement links TRBV2 to TRBJ1-1, with D possibly being TRBD1 (5 bases). CDR3 size: 14 residues. The V end lost 4 bases, the J end lost 2 bases, and 11 bases lay between the germline ends. Germline V CDR1 and CDR2: SNHLY, FYNNEI. The CDR3 loop is CASSAYGGNTEAFF. The CDR3 DNA sequence: TGTGCCAGCAGTGCTTACGGGGGAAACACTGAAGCTTTCTTT.

J is TRBJ2-1 and V is TRBV20-1; maybe TRBD1 (6 bases). CDR3 length equals 11 residues. Germline V lookup: CDR1 DFQATT, CDR2 SNEGSKA (reference sequence). Trimming shortened V by 6 bases and J by 8 bases, and 11 bases separated the two germline ends. CDR3 nucleotides: TGCAGTGCGGCACAGGGCTATGAGCAGTTCTTC. Protein: CSAAQGYEQFF.

In this sample, this clonotype turned up many times. The chain combines TRBV6-1 with TRBJ2-7; D is unclear. CDR3 length: 14 amino acids. Germline-derived CDR1 and CDR2 are MNHNS and SASEGT. Deletions cut 6 bases from V and 2 bases from J, with 14 bases between. DNA of the CDR3: TGTGCCAGCAGCACCTCGATAGGGACCTACGAGCAGTACTTC. It yields the protein CASSTSIGTYEQYF.

This clonotype was counted ten times or more. The chain is built from TRBV7-2 and TRBJ1-5, with 8 positions matching TRBD1. Germline-derived CDR1 and CDR2 are SGHTA and FQGNSA. The CDR3 spans 16 residues. With V trimmed by 2 bases and J by 7 bases, 10 bases remained unmatched. The CDR3 here is CASSLSPQGVKQPQHF. In DNA, the CDR3 is TGTGCCAGCAGCTTATCGCCACAGGGGGTAAAACAGCCCCAGCATTTT.

This clonotype was observed at least ten times. The chain has TRBV30 and TRBJ1-2; 7 bases are a match to TRBD1. V shed 2 bases, J shed 5 bases, and the junction held 8 bases outside the gene matches. This CDR3 contains 14 residues. Per germline, CDR1 GTSNPN and CDR2 SVGIG (reference sequence). The CDR3 coding sequence is TGTGCCTGGAGTTACCCCGGGACAGATTATGGCTACACCTTC. Its translation: CAWSYPGTDYGYTF.